This T cell receptor beta chain was obtained from a study of post-analysis software for immune sequencing data. Study in general: Progressive-relapsing, secondary progressive and relapsing-remitting multiple sclerosis were among the disease courses included. Study results and caveats: Versus controls, multiple sclerosis patients showed significantly lower diversity (normalized Chao1). Controls had lower frequencies than patients of about 5 TRBV segments, which included TRBV5-6, TRBV5-1 and TRBV20-1.

Per the germline V gene, CDR1 is MNHEY and CDR2 is SVGAGI. The trim removed 4 bases at V and 6 bases at J, leaving 16 bases unmatched. The CDR3 length is 17 residues. The TCR beta cDNA libraries carried unique molecular identifiers. Each CDR3 protein gets one entry after TCRdb re-called the PCR reads with MiXCR. The sample shows some 890,000 distinct CDR3 sequences, roughly 58% of them seen only once. On this clonotype: Antigen: not known.

Sequenced sample: blood. The genes are TRBV6-5 and TRBJ2-3, with TRBD1 identical over 7 bases. The TCR sequence derives from a girl aged 5-17 years with multiple sclerosis. In DNA, the CDR3 is TGTGCCAGCAGTTCTAGCCTAGGGACAGTGATCTTCGATACGCAGTATTTT. Translation gives CASSSSLGTVIFDTQYF.